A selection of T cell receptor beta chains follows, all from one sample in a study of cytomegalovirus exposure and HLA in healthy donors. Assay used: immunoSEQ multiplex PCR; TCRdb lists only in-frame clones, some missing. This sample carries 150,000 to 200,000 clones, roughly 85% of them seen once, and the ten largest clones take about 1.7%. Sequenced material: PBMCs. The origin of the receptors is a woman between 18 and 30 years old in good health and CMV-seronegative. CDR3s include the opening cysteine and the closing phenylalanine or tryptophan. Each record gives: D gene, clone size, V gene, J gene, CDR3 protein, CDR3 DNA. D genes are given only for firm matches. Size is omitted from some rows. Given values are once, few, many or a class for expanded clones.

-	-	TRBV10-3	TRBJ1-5	CAISESPGQGYNQPQHF	TGTGCCATCAGTGAGTCTCCGGGACAAGGGTACAATCAGCCCCAGCATTTT
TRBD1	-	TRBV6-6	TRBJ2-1	CASSSGQGADEQFF	TGTGCCAGCAGTTCCGGACAGGGGGCGGATGAGCAGTTCTTC
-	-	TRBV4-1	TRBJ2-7	CASSLQTDGYEQYF	TGCGCCAGCAGCCTACAAACCGACGGGTACGAGCAGTACTTC
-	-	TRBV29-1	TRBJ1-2	CSVEPQDYGYTF	TGCAGCGTTGAACCACAAGACTATGGCTACACCTTC
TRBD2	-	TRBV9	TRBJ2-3	CASSSPRGDTDTQYF	TGTGCCAGCAGCTCCCCGCGGGGGGACACAGATACGCAGTATTTT
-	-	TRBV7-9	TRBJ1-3	CASSLGQPSSGNTIYF	TGTGCCAGCAGCTTAGGACAGCCGAGCTCTGGAAACACCATATATTTT
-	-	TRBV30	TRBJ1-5	CAWSVAASLNQPQHF	TGTGCCTGGAGTGTAGCGGCTTCCCTCAATCAGCCCCAGCATTTT
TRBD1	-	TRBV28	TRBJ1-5	CASSFVDRESSNQPQHF	TGTGCCAGCAGTTTTGTTGACAGGGAGTCGAGCAATCAGCCCCAGCATTTT
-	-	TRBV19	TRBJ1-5	CASSMATVFSNQPQHF	TGTGCCAGTAGTATGGCGACAGTTTTCAGCAATCAGCCCCAGCATTTT
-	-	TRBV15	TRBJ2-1	CATRGGSEYNEQFF	TGTGCCACCCGCGGAGGGAGCGAGTACAATGAGCAGTTCTTC
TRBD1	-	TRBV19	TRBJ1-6	CASEGQPINSPLHF	TGTGCCAGCGAGGGACAGCCAATTAATTCACCCCTCCACTTT
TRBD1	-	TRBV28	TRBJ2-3	CASSRRDRGHSDTQYF	TGTGCCAGCAGTAGGCGGGACAGGGGGCATTCAGATACGCAGTATTTT
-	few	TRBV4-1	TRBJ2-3	CASGEWENTDTQYF	TGCGCCAGCGGAGAGTGGGAGAACACAGATACGCAGTATTTT
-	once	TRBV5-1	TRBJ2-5	CASSFSGEVLQETQYF	TGCGCCAGCAGCTTTTCGGGGGAAGTCTTACAAGAGACCCAGTACTTC
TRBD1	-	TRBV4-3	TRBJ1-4	CASSSGGALGEKLFF	TGCGCCAGCAGTTCAGGGGGCGCGTTGGGTGAAAAACTGTTTTTT
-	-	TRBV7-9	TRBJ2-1	CASSSGDSSSYNEQFF	TGTGCCAGCAGCTCCGGGGACTCCAGCTCCTACAATGAGCAGTTCTTC
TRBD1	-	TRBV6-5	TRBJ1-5	CASSFDRGVGQPQHF	TGTGCCAGCAGTTTCGACAGGGGCGTTGGTCAGCCCCAGCATTTT
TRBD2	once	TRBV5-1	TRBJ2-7	CASTQFSGSGGSEQYF	TGCGCCAGCACCCAATTTAGCGGGAGTGGCGGTTCCGAGCAGTACTTC
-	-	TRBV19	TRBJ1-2	CASSLREYSYSNYGYTF	TGTGCCAGTAGTCTCCGGGAGTACTCTTACTCAAACTATGGCTACACCTTC
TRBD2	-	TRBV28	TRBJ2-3	CASSLELAGTDTQYF	TGTGCCAGCAGTTTAGAACTAGCGGGCACAGATACGCAGTATTTT
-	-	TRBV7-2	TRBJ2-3	CASRVQGITDTQYF	TGTGCCAGCAGGGTCCAGGGGATCACAGATACGCAGTATTTT
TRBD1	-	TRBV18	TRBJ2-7	CASSTSLGTAYEQYF	TGTGCCAGCTCAACTTCTCTCGGGACAGCCTACGAGCAGTACTTC
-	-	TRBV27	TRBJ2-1	CASSLGWERPDEQFF	TGTGCCAGCAGTTTAGGGTGGGAGAGGCCGGATGAGCAGTTCTTC
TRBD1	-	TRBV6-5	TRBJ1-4	CASSYFKGADEKLFF	TGTGCCAGCAGTTACTTTAAGGGGGCAGACGAAAAACTGTTTTTT
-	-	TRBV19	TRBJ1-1	CASTRTTMNTEAFF	TGTGCCAGTACCCGGACAACGATGAACACTGAAGCTTTCTTT